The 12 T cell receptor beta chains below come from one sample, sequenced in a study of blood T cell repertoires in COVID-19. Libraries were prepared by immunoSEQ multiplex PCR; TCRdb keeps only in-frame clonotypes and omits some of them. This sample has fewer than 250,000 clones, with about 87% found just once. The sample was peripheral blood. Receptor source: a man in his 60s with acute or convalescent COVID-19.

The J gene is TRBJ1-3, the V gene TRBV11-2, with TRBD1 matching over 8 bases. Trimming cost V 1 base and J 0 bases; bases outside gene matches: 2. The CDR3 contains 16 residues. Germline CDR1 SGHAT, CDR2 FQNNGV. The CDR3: CASSLGTGTSGNTIYF. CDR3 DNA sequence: TGTGCCAGCAGCTTAGGGACAGGGACCTCTGGAAACACCATATATTTT.

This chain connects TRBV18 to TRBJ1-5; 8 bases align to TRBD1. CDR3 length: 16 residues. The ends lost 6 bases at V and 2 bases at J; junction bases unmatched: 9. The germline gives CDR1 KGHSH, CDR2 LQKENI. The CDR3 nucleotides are TGTGCCAGCTCCCAGGACAGGGTAAGGGGCAATCAGCCCCAGCATTTT. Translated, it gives CASSQDRVRGNQPQHF.

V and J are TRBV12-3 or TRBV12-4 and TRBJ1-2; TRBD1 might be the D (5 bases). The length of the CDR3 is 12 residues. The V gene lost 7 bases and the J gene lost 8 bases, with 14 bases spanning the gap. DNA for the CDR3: TGTGCCAGCACCTTGGGGGGGACCGGCTACACCTTC. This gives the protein CASTLGGTGYTF.

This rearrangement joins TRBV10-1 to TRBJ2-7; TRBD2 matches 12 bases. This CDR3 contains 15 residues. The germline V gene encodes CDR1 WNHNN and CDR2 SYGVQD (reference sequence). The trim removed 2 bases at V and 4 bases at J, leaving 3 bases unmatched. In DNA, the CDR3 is TGCGCCAGCAGTGAGAGACTAGCGGGGGTTTACGAGCAGTACTTC. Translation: CASSERLAGVYEQYF.

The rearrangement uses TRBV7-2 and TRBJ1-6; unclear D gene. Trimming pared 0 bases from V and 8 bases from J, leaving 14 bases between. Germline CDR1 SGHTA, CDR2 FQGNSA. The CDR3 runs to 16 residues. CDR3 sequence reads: CASSLALRQPYSPLHF. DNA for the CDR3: TGTGCCAGCAGCTTAGCCCTCAGGCAGCCTTATTCACCCCTCCACTTT.

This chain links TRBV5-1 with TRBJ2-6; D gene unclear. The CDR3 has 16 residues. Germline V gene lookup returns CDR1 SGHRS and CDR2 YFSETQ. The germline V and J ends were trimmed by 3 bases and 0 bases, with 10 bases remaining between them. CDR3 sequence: CASSSLPSSGANVLTF. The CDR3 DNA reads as TGCGCCAGCAGCTCCCTTCCCAGCTCTGGGGCCAACGTCCTGACTTTC.

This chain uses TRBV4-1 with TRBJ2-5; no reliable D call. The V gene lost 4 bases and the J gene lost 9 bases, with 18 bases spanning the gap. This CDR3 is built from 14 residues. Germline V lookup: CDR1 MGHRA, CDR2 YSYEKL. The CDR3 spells CASSRLSSGEAQYF. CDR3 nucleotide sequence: TGCGCCAGCAGCCGTCTAAGCTCGGGTGAGGCCCAGTACTTC.

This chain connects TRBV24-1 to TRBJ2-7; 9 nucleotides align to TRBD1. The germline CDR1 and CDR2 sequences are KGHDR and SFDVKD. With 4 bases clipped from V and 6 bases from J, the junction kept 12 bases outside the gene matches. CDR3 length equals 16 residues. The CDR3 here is CATSDPGTGQLGEQYF. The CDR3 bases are TGTGCCACCAGTGACCCCGGGACAGGGCAGTTAGGCGAGCAGTACTTC.

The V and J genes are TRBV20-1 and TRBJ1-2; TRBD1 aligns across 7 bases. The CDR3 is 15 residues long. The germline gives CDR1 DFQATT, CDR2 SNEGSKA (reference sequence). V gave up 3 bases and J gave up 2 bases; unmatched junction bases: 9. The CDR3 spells CSASPRDRGNYGYTF. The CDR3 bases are TGCAGTGCTAGTCCCCGGGACAGAGGGAACTATGGCTACACCTTC.

The CDR3 here is CASRGLEYNEQFF. CDR3 DNA: TGCGCCAGCCGTGGACTAGAGTACAATGAGCAGTTCTTC. This chain uses TRBV5-1 with TRBJ2-1; 7 bases line up with TRBD2. J was trimmed by 4 bases and V by 7 bases; bases with no gene match: 5. This CDR3 has 13 residues. Germline-derived CDR1 and CDR2 are SGHRS and YFSETQ.

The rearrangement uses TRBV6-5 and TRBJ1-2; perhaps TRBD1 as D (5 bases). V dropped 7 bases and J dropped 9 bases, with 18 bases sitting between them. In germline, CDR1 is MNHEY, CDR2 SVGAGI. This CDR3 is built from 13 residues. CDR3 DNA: TGTGCCAGCACCGAAAGTAGGGGCGTTAGCTACACCTTC. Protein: CASTESRGVSYTF.

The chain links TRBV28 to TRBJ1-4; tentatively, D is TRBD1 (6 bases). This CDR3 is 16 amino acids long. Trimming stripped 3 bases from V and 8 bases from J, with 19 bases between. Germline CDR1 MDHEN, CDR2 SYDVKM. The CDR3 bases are TGTGCCAGCAGTTTGACCAGGGGCGCGGGCGGCGAAAAACTGTTTTTT. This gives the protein CASSLTRGAGGEKLFF.